Described below is a single T cell receptor (beta chain) sequence and its context. This entry belongs to a study of blood T cell repertoires in COVID-19. Study overall: Sources were T cells, B-cell-depleted T cells, or PBMCs; the material itself was cDNA or gDNA.

Authors' methods: Reference gene primer amplification gave estimated nucleated cell counts. Data came from immunoSEQ multiplex PCR; TCRdb stores just in-frame clones and leaves some out. V and J calls and clone size are as listed in that table; D and trimming were resolved from the DNA. The repertoire consists of about 140,000 clones, with roughly 85% occurring once and the leading ten covering 2.5% to 3%. Trimming removed 4 bases from V and 2 bases from J, with 18 bases in between. Germline CDR1 and CDR2: MGHDK and SYGVNS. This CDR3 is built from 16 residues. The rearrangement uses TRBV25-1 and TRBJ2-7; D possibly corresponds to TRBD2 (5 bases). Sequenced: peripheral blood. This clonotype originated in a man in his fifties with acute or convalescent COVID-19. The CDR3 DNA is TGTGCCAGCAGTGGGGTACGAGGGAGAGCCACCTACGAGCAGTACTTC. The encoded protein is CASSGVRGRATYEQYF.